The rows below give T cell receptor beta chains drawn from one sample of a study of T cell clones after liver transplantation. Generated by immunoSEQ multiplex PCR, the TCRdb table keeps only in-frame clones and is missing some. The sample consists of tens of thousands of clones, about two thirds of them appearing once. This sample comprised CD4+ T cells from blood, obtained before liver transplant. The source is a human donor who received a liver transplant. CDR3s include the opening cysteine and the closing phenylalanine or tryptophan. Each record gives: V gene, J gene, D gene, clone size, CDR3 protein, CDR3 DNA. D genes are given only for firm matches. Some rows mark clone size as missing; the rest say once, few, many or name a class of expanded clone.

v_gene: TRBV7-8; j_gene: TRBJ2-7; d_gene: NA; abundance: NA; CDR3aa: CASSLAETGRVQYF; CDR3nt: TGTGCCAGCAGCTTAGCGGAGACAGGAAGGGTACAGTACTTC
v_gene: TRBV25-1; j_gene: TRBJ1-5; d_gene: TRBD1; abundance: NA; CDR3aa: CASSAPLTGDNQPQHF; CDR3nt: TGTGCCAGCAGTGCCCCCCTGACAGGGGACAATCAGCCCCAGCATTTT
v_gene: TRBV6-5; j_gene: TRBJ2-7; d_gene: NA; abundance: few; CDR3aa: CASSTSRQGYEQYF; CDR3nt: TGTGCCAGCAGTACTAGCCGCCAGGGATACGAGCAGTACTTC
v_gene: TRBV6-1; j_gene: TRBJ1-6; d_gene: TRBD1; abundance: few; CDR3aa: CASSEFIRGTSNSPLHF; CDR3nt: TGTGCCAGCAGTGAGTTTATCAGGGGGACGAGCAATTCACCCCTCCACTTT
v_gene: TRBV6-5; j_gene: TRBJ1-5; d_gene: NA; abundance: NA; CDR3aa: CASSYASGQGQPQHF; CDR3nt: TGTGCCAGCAGTTACGCGTCAGGGCAGGGTCAGCCCCAGCATTTT
v_gene: TRBV4-2; j_gene: TRBJ2-1; d_gene: NA; abundance: few; CDR3aa: CASSHSGQYNNEQFF; CDR3nt: TGTGCCAGCAGCCATAGCGGCCAATATAACAATGAGCAGTTCTTC
v_gene: TRBV2; j_gene: TRBJ1-1; d_gene: NA; abundance: once; CDR3aa: CASSEQGFEAFF; CDR3nt: TGTGCCAGCAGTGAGCAGGGGTTTGAAGCTTTCTTT
v_gene: TRBV28; j_gene: TRBJ2-7; d_gene: NA; abundance: few; CDR3aa: CASSGQGGVSEQYF; CDR3nt: TGTGCCAGCAGTGGCCAGGGTGGTGTGAGCGAGCAGTACTTC
v_gene: TRBV11-2; j_gene: TRBJ2-7; d_gene: NA; abundance: NA; CDR3aa: CASSPLRGKGNEQYF; CDR3nt: TGTGCCAGCAGCCCTCTCCGGGGGAAGGGGAACGAGCAGTACTTC
v_gene: TRBV6-5; j_gene: TRBJ2-7; d_gene: TRBD1; abundance: NA; CDR3aa: CASSMGAGGYEQYF; CDR3nt: TGTGCCAGCAGCATGGGGGCAGGGGGCTACGAGCAGTACTTC
v_gene: TRBV30; j_gene: TRBJ1-2; d_gene: NA; abundance: once; CDR3aa: CAWSRGAGTEGYTF; CDR3nt: TGTGCCTGGAGCCGGGGGGCAGGAACGGAGGGCTACACCTTC
v_gene: TRBV21-1; j_gene: TRBJ2-1; d_gene: NA; abundance: once; CDR3aa: CASSKGDEQFF; CDR3nt: TGTGCCAGCAGCAAGGGAGATGAGCAGTTCTTC
v_gene: TRBV20-1; j_gene: TRBJ1-5; d_gene: NA; abundance: NA; CDR3aa: CSARDRRAQHF; CDR3nt: TGCAGTGCTAGAGATAGGAGAGCCCAGCATTTT
v_gene: TRBV28; j_gene: TRBJ2-7; d_gene: NA; abundance: NA; CDR3aa: CASSLLGTRSYEQYF; CDR3nt: TGTGCCAGCAGTTTATTAGGCACAAGGAGCTACGAGCAGTACTTC
v_gene: TRBV19; j_gene: TRBJ2-1; d_gene: NA; abundance: NA; CDR3aa: CASSSDSALNNEQFF; CDR3nt: TGTGCCAGTAGTTCTGACAGCGCTTTAAACAATGAGCAGTTCTTC
v_gene: TRBV25-1; j_gene: TRBJ1-4; d_gene: NA; abundance: NA; CDR3aa: CASEAGVEKLFF; CDR3nt: TGTGCCAGCGAGGCAGGGGTTGAAAAACTGTTTTTT
v_gene: TRBV10-1; j_gene: TRBJ2-1; d_gene: NA; abundance: NA; CDR3aa: CASSESIQGNEQFF; CDR3nt: TGCGCCAGCAGTGAGTCGATTCAGGGGAATGAGCAGTTCTTC
v_gene: TRBV18; j_gene: TRBJ2-7; d_gene: TRBD1; abundance: NA; CDR3aa: CASSFDRDHEQYF; CDR3nt: TGTGCCAGCTCATTCGACAGGGACCACGAGCAGTACTTC
v_gene: TRBV6-1; j_gene: TRBJ1-5; d_gene: NA; abundance: NA; CDR3aa: CVTTGINQPQHF; CDR3nt: TGTGTAACTACAGGGATCAATCAGCCCCAGCATTTT
v_gene: TRBV19; j_gene: TRBJ2-2; d_gene: NA; abundance: NA; CDR3aa: CASSIRYRGFGELFF; CDR3nt: TGTGCCAGTAGTATAAGATACCGCGGGTTCGGGGAGCTGTTTTTT
v_gene: TRBV28; j_gene: TRBJ1-2; d_gene: NA; abundance: NA; CDR3aa: CASRFTGYGYTF; CDR3nt: TGTGCCAGCAGGTTTACAGGCTATGGCTACACCTTC
v_gene: TRBV9; j_gene: TRBJ1-2; d_gene: NA; abundance: NA; CDR3aa: CASKHPNYGYTF; CDR3nt: TGTGCCAGCAAACATCCTAACTATGGCTACACCTTC
v_gene: TRBV7-9; j_gene: TRBJ1-2; d_gene: TRBD1; abundance: NA; CDR3aa: CASSAGTGPIYGYTF; CDR3nt: TGTGCCAGCAGCGCTGGGACAGGGCCGATCTATGGCTACACCTTC
v_gene: TRBV5-1; j_gene: TRBJ1-2; d_gene: TRBD1; abundance: NA; CDR3aa: CASSRRQGVNDGYTF; CDR3nt: TGCGCCAGCAGCAGGCGACAGGGGGTGAATGATGGCTACACCTTC
v_gene: TRBV7-2; j_gene: TRBJ2-7; d_gene: TRBD2; abundance: medium-sized; CDR3aa: CASSLGGSGGTYF; CDR3nt: TGTGCCAGCAGCTTAGGGGGCAGCGGGGGCACGTACTTC
v_gene: TRBV19; j_gene: TRBJ1-2; d_gene: TRBD1; abundance: NA; CDR3aa: CASSTRQGDGYTF; CDR3nt: TGTGCCAGTAGTACCCGACAGGGAGATGGCTACACCTTC
v_gene: TRBV23-1; j_gene: TRBJ2-7; d_gene: NA; abundance: NA; CDR3aa: CASSLRQVPYEQYF; CDR3nt: TGCGCCAGCAGTCTTCGACAGGTCCCCTACGAGCAGTACTTC
v_gene: TRBV18; j_gene: TRBJ1-4; d_gene: NA; abundance: NA; CDR3aa: CASSTSTGSNEKLFF; CDR3nt: TGTGCCAGCTCAACCTCGACAGGATCTAATGAAAAACTGTTTTTT
v_gene: TRBV6-1; j_gene: TRBJ2-1; d_gene: TRBD2; abundance: once; CDR3aa: CASRAGTSNNEQFF; CDR3nt: TGTGCCAGCAGGGCCGGGACTAGTAACAATGAGCAGTTCTTC
v_gene: TRBV7-9; j_gene: TRBJ1-2; d_gene: TRBD1; abundance: few; CDR3aa: CASSTTGYGYTF; CDR3nt: TGTGCCAGCAGCACGACAGGGTATGGCTACACCTTC
v_gene: TRBV29-1; j_gene: TRBJ1-5; d_gene: NA; abundance: NA; CDR3aa: CSVAGDPNQPQHF; CDR3nt: TGCAGCGTTGCAGGGGACCCGAATCAGCCCCAGCATTTT